These 2 T cell receptor beta chains originate from one sample sequenced in a study of human CD8 memory T cell subsets. Making the TCR beta libraries relied on UMI-labeled 5' RACE. TCRdb re-called the 5' RACE reads; every CDR3 protein appears as one record, without DNA. The sample includes about 10,000 distinct CDR3 sequences. Material: CD8+ T cells from PBMCs. Receptors originate from a human donor in good health.

By frequency, this clonotype registers medium-sized. The chain has TRBV7-9 and TRBJ2-7; TCRdb lists TRBD1, though no DNA is available to test this call. CDR1 is SEHNR, CDR2 FQNEAQ, per germline (reference sequence). The CDR3 is 14 residues long. CDR3 residues: CASSLSGQPSEQYF.

The rearrangement links TRBV5-1 to TRBJ2-7; TCRdb's assignment of TRBD1 cannot be checked, as there is no DNA. CDR3 length equals 16 residues. The germline V gene encodes CDR1 SGHRS and CDR2 YFSETQ. CDR3: CASSTGGQGVSYEQYF.